This paragraph covers one T cell receptor (beta chain) sequence. The authors ran a second PCR of 7 to 11 cycles using a sample-barcoded 5' primer and a J-beta primer mix. TCRdb redid the calling of the 5' RACE reads with MiXCR, one entry per CDR3 protein. The table has approximately 810,000 distinct CDR3 sequences, about 30% seen once. The data were taken from a study of blood T cells in healthy people across ages. The V gene lost 4 bases and the J gene lost 9 bases, with 13 bases spanning the gap. The CDR3 spans 13 residues. The germline V gene has CDR1 LNHDA and CDR2 SQIVND (reference sequence). The receptor's source is a woman older than 75 in good health. Specimen: blood. This chain connects TRBV19 to TRBJ1-5; tentatively, D is TRBD1 (5 bases). The DNA of the CDR3 is TGTGCCAGTAGTAGACAGAATTCTCGGCCCCAGCATTTT. Protein sequence: CASSRQNSRPQHF.